This T cell receptor beta chain was captured by sequencing in a study of monozygotic twins with inflammatory bowel disease. This CDR3 is 13 amino acids long. Remarks on this clonotype: The antigen is not known.

The TCR libraries each used total RNA (about 3,500 ng per library). TCRdb reprocessed the 5' RACE reads, with one entry per CDR3 protein and no DNA. The sample totals roughly 100,000 distinct CDR3 sequences; its top ten clones hold about 2%. Points from the study as a whole: In the analysis, different T cell subtypes could not be told apart.

Sequencing was carried out using blood. The source of this sequence is a human donor with ulcerative colitis or Crohn's disease, or a healthy co-twin of an affected twin (not recorded which). The chain recombines TRBV12-3 or TRBV12-4 with TRBJ1-2. CDR3 residues: CASSFGTFHGYTF.